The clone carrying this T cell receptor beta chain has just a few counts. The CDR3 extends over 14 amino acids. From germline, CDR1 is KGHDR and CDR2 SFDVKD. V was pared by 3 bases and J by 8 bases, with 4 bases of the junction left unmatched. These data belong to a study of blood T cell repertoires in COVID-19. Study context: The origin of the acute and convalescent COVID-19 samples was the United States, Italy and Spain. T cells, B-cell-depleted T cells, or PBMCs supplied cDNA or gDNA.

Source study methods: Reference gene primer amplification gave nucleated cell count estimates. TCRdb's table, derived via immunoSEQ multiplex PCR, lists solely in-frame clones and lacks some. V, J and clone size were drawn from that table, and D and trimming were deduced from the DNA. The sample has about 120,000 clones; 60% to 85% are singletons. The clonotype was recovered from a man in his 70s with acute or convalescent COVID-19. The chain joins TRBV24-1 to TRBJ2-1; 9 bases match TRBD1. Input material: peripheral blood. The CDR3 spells CATSDPGQGHEQFF. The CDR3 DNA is TGTGCCACCAGTGATCCGGGACAGGGCCATGAGCAGTTCTTC.